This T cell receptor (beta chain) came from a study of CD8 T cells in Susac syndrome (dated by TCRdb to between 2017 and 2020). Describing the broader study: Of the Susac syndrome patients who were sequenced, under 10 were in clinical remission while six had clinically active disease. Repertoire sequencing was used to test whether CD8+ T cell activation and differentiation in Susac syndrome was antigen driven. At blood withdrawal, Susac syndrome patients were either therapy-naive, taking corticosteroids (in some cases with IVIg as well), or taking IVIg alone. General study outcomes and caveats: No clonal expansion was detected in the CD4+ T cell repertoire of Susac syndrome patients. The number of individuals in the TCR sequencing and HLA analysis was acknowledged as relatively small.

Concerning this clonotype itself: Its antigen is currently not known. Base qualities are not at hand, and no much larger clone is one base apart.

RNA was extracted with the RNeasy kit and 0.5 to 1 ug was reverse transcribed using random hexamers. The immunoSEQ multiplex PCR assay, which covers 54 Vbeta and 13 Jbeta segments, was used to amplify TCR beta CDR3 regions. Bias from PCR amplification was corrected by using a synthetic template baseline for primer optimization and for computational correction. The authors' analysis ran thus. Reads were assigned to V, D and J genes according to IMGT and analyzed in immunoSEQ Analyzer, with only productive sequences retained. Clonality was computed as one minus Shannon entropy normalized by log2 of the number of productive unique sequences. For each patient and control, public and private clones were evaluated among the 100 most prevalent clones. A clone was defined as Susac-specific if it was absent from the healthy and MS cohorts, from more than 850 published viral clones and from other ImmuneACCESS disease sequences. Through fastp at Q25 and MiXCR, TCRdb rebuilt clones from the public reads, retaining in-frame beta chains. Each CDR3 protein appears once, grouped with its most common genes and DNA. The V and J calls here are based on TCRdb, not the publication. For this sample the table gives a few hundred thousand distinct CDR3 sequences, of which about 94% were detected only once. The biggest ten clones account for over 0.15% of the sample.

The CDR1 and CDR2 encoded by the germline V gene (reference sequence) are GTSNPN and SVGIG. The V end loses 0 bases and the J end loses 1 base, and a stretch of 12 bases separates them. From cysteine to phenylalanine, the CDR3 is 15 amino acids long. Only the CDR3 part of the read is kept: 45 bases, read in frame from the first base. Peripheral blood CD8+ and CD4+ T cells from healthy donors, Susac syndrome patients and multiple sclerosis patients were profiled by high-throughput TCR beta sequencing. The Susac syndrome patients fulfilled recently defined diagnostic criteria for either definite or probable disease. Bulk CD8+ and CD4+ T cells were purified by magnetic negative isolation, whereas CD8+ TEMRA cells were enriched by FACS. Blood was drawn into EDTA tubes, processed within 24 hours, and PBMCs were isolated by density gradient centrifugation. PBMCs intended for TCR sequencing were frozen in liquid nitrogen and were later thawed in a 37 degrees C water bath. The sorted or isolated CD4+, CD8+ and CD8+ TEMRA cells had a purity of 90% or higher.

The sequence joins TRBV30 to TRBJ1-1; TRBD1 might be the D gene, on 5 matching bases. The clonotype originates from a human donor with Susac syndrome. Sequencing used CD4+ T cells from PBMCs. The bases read TGTGCCTGGAGTGTAGAGGTCAGGGAGAACACTGAAGCTTTCTTT. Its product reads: CAWSVEVRENTEAFF.